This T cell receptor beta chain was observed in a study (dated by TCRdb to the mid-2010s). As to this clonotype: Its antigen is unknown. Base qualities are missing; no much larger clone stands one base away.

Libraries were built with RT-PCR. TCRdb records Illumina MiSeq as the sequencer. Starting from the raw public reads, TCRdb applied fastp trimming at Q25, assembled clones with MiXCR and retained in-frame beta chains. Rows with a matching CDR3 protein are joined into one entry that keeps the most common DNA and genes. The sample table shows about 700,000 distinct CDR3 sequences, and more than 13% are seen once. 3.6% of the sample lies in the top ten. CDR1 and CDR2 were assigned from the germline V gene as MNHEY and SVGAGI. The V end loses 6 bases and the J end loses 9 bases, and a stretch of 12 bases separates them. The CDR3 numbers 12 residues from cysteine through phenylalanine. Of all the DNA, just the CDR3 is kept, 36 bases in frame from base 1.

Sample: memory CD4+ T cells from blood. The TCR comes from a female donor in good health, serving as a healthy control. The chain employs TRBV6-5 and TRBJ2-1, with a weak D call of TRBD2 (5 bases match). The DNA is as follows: TGTGCCAGCAGGTCGGTTGGACTTGAGCAGTTCTTC. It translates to CASRSVGLEQFF.